This passage covers 21 T cell receptor beta chains from one sample sequenced in a study of PD-1 blockade in classical Hodgkin lymphoma. Autologous stem cell transplantation was followed by relapse in every patient, and brentuximab vedotin exposure varied. Data came from immunoSEQ multiplex PCR; TCRdb stores just in-frame clones and leaves some out. The sample yields approximately 41,000 clones, about 77% seen once. Sequencing used peripheral blood mononuclear cells (PBMCs), obtained at baseline. The receptors come from a human donor with classical Hodgkin lymphoma.

The V and J genes are TRBV5-4 and TRBJ2-5; 7 bases are shared with TRBD2. The CDR3 covers 13 residues. Germline-derived CDR1 and CDR2 are SGHNT and YYREEE (reference sequence). J gave up 4 bases and V 2 bases, and 2 bases lay outside the gene matches. CDR3 in DNA: TGTGCCAGCAGCTTAGCGGGATCAGAGACCCAGTACTTC. It codes for CASSLAGSETQYF.

This clone has only a few counts. J is TRBJ2-5 and V is TRBV7-7; 8 positions agree with TRBD2. Trimming cost V 4 bases and J 7 bases; bases outside gene matches: 11. This CDR3 has 15 residues. CDR1 and CDR2 (germline): SSHAT, FNYEAQ (reference sequence). CDR3 sequence (DNA): TGTGCCAGCAGCTCATCCCCGGGGGGGCAGGGGACCCAGTACTTC. The encoded protein is CASSSSPGGQGTQYF.

V and J are TRBV19 and TRBJ2-5; tentative D call: TRBD1 (6 bases). The CDR3 consists of 17 residues. Germline CDR1 is LNHDA and CDR2 is SQIVND (reference sequence). V dropped 5 bases and J dropped 1 base, with 20 bases sitting between them. DNA for the CDR3: TGTGCCAGTAGTTTCTCCCTTGACAGGCTAATCCAAGAGACCCAGTACTTC. As protein: CASSFSLDRLIQETQYF.

V usage is TRBV6-5 and J usage is TRBJ1-2, with D perhaps TRBD1 (5 bases). Germline V gene sequence: CDR1 MNHEY, CDR2 SVGAGI. V lost 4 bases, J lost 8 bases, and 14 bases lay in between. CDR3 length: 13 amino acids. This chain's CDR3 is CASSLVAWDGYTF. As DNA, the CDR3 is TGTGCCAGCAGTTTAGTGGCGTGGGACGGCTACACCTTC.

The CDR3 region is CASRTDTDTGELFF. For the CDR3, the DNA is TGTGCCAGCAGAACAGATACAGACACCGGGGAGCTGTTTTTT. The chain is built from TRBV6-5 and TRBJ2-2; the D is unclear. V shed 6 bases and J shed 3 bases, with 11 bases lying between them. Germline-derived CDR1 and CDR2 are MNHEY and SVGAGI. The CDR3 contains 14 residues.

V gene TRBV7-8 combines with J gene TRBJ1-1, with 8 bases lining up with TRBD1. The length of the CDR3 is 18 residues. Germline values: CDR1 SGHVS, CDR2 FQNEAQ. The V segment lost 4 bases and the J segment 0 bases; nucleotides outside the gene matches: 13. The CDR3 coding sequence is TGTGCCAGCAGCTCCATCCCCGGGACAGGTTATTTGAACACTGAAGCTTTCTTT. Translation gives CASSSIPGTGYLNTEAFF.

The rearrangement uses TRBV4-3 and TRBJ2-3; TRBD2 agrees at 9 bases. The CDR3 length is 17 residues. V lost 2 bases and J lost 5; bases outside the gene matches: 11. The V gene's germline CDR1 is LGHNA and CDR2 YSLEER. The CDR3 DNA reads as TGCGCCAGCAGCCAATCGGCCCGAGCGGGGGGCCGAGATACGCAGTATTTT. It translates to CASSQSARAGGRDTQYF.

This clone was seen a handful of times. The V gene is TRBV9, the J gene TRBJ2-3; TRBD2 agrees at 13 bases. The CDR3 sequence is 15 residues long. The J segment lost 4 bases and the V segment lost 2 bases, leaving 1 base of the junction unmatched. The germline gives CDR1 SGDLS, CDR2 YYNGEE. The chain's CDR3 is CASSVGLAGADTQYF. The CDR3 coding sequence is TGTGCCAGCAGCGTTGGACTAGCGGGGGCAGATACGCAGTATTTT.

The sample holds one count of this clone. V usage is TRBV11-2 and J usage is TRBJ2-7, with 7 nucleotides matching TRBD1. The V gene end was trimmed by 5 bases and the J gene end by 2 bases; junction bases not matched to a gene: 3. This CDR3 is 13 amino acids long. The V gene's germline CDR1 is SGHAT and CDR2 FQNNGV. The CDR3: CASSRDRAYEQYF. The CDR3 DNA reads TGTGCCAGCAGCCGCGACAGGGCCTACGAGCAGTACTTC.

V usage is TRBV6-5 and J usage is TRBJ2-7, with D possibly TRBD2 on 5 matching bases. Germline-derived CDR1 and CDR2 are MNHEY and SVGAGI. Trimming cost V 0 bases and J 5 bases, with 17 bases left between them. The CDR3 is 16 amino acids. In DNA form, the CDR3 reads TGTGCCAGCAGTTACTCTAGGACTCCATTGTTGGACGAGCAGTACTTC. This codes for CASSYSRTPLLDEQYF.

This clone has just a few counts. The chain combines TRBV19 with TRBJ1-5; D is perhaps TRBD1 (6 bases). Per the germline V gene, CDR1 is LNHDA and CDR2 is SQIVND (reference sequence). There are 15 residues in the CDR3. Trimming left V 5 bases short and J 5 bases short, with 16 bases between. The CDR3: CASSPPGDRHQPQHF. CDR3 in DNA: TGTGCCAGTAGTCCCCCCGGAGACAGGCATCAGCCCCAGCATTTT. Filled out from reference TRBV19 and TRBJ1-5, the complete variable domain reads DGGITQSPKYLFRKEGQNVTLSCEQNLNHDAMYWYRQDPGQGLRLIYYSQIVNDFQKGDIAEGYSVSREKKESFPLTVTSAQKNPTAFYLCASSPPGDRHQPQHFGDGTRLSIL.

The rearrangement joins TRBV11-1 to TRBJ2-3; D is ambiguous. The CDR3 runs to 15 residues. V lost 3 bases to trimming and J lost 5 bases, with 15 bases between them. Germline lookup yields CDR1 SGHAT and CDR2 FQDESV (reference sequence). The CDR3 region has the DNA TGTGCCAGCAGCTTCCCACGGGTGGGCGAAGATACGCAGTATTTT. Translation gives CASSFPRVGEDTQYF.

V is TRBV2 and J is TRBJ1-1, with 8 bases lining up with TRBD1. This CDR3 is 13 amino acids long. CDR1 is SNHLY, CDR2 FYNNEI, per germline. V shed 8 bases, J shed 4 bases, and the junction held 6 bases outside the gene matches. For the CDR3, the DNA is TGTGCCAGCGGTAACACAGGGGGCACTGAAGCTTTCTTT. It is translated as CASGNTGGTEAFF. Full variable domain (remainder filled in from reference TRBV2 and TRBJ1-1): EPEVTQTPSHQVTQMGQEVILRCVPISNHLYFYWYRQILGQKVEFLVSFYNNEISEKSEIFDDQFSVERPDGSNFTLKIRSTKLEDSAMYFCASGNTGGTEAFFGQGTRLTVV.

This clone was seen only a few times. This rearrangement joins TRBV5-1 to TRBJ2-7; 12 bases map to TRBD2. The V gene's germline CDR1 is SGHRS and CDR2 YFSETQ. The V and J ends lost 2 bases and 5 bases, in that order; junction bases with no gene match: 8. CDR3 length: 16 residues. This CDR3 reads CASSLERTSGAHEQYF. CDR3 DNA sequence: TGCGCCAGCAGCTTAGAAAGGACTAGCGGGGCCCACGAGCAGTACTTC. Together with reference TRBV5-1 and TRBJ2-7, the CDR3 gives the full variable domain: KAGVTQTPRYLIKTRGQQVTLSCSPISGHRSVSWYQQTPGQGLQFLFEYFSETQRNKGNFPGRFSGRQFSNSRSEMNVSTLELGDSALYLCASSLERTSGAHEQYFGPGTRLTVT.

In this sample, this clone turned up a few times. This sequence joins TRBV29-1 and TRBJ2-7; either TRBD1 or TRBD2 may fit D (5 bases each). This CDR3 has 12 residues. Germline-derived CDR1 and CDR2 are SQVTM and ANQGSEA. V was pared by 6 bases and J by 7 bases, with 16 bases between. This CDR3 reads CSVADISGEQYF. CDR3 in DNA: TGCAGCGTAGCGGACATCTCGGGGGAGCAGTACTTC.

This clone was observed a few times. The V call is TRBV6-6, the J call TRBJ1-6; D unresolved. Looked up from germline, CDR1 is MNHNY and CDR2 is SVGAGI (reference sequence). V was trimmed by 6 bases and J by 13 bases, leaving 19 bases between them. The CDR3 is 14 residues long. The DNA of the CDR3 is TGTGCCAGCAGATTGGCCCAAGTGGTGGAGCCCCTCCACTTT. As protein: CASRLAQVVEPLHF.

V and J are TRBV2 and TRBJ2-3; a weak D match, TRBD2 (5 bases). Per germline, CDR1 SNHLY and CDR2 FYNNEI. This CDR3 has 14 residues. Trimming stripped 4 bases from V and 4 bases from J, with 12 bases between. The CDR3 nucleotides are TGTGCCAGCAGTGTCGGAGGAGTGGCAGATACGCAGTATTTT. Translated: CASSVGGVADTQYF.

CDR3 sequence (DNA): TGTGCCATCAGTGGGACAGGGAAAGAGACCCAGTACTTC. It specifies CAISGTGKETQYF. This chain uses TRBV10-3 with TRBJ2-5, with TRBD1 matching over 8 bases. This CDR3 is 13 amino acids long. CDR1 ENHRY and CDR2 SYGVKD come from the germline V gene. V trimming: 4 bases; J trimming: 3 bases; junction bases outside the gene matches: 1.

This clone was counted a single time. The chain uses TRBV19 and TRBJ1-4; D uncertain. The germline V gene has CDR1 LNHDA and CDR2 SQIVND (reference sequence). Trimming took off 2 bases at V and 11 bases at J, with 15 bases between the two ends. CDR3 length: 14 residues. This CDR3 reads CASSIQAGSRKLFF. The CDR3 DNA sequence: TGTGCCAGTAGTATACAGGCAGGATCGAGGAAACTGTTTTTT. Full variable domain (remainder filled in from reference TRBV19 and TRBJ1-4): DGGITQSPKYLFRKEGQNVTLSCEQNLNHDAMYWYRQDPGQGLRLIYYSQIVNDFQKGDIAEGYSVSREKKESFPLTVTSAQKNPTAFYLCASSIQAGSRKLFFGSGTQLSVL.

This sequence joins TRBV6-5 and TRBJ2-7, with 7 bases aligning to TRBD1. Germline CDR1 and CDR2: MNHEY and SVGAGI. J lost 2 bases, V lost 2 bases, and 6 bases had no gene match. CDR3 length equals 15 residues. CDR3 region: CASSYGRQGAYEQYF. DNA of the CDR3: TGTGCCAGCAGTTACGGTCGGCAGGGGGCCTACGAGCAGTACTTC.

The chain links TRBV2 to TRBJ2-7; 12 bases match TRBD1. J lost 1 base, V lost 7 bases, and 14 bases had no gene match. The CDR3 runs 18 residues. Germline CDR1 and CDR2: SNHLY and FYNNEI. The CDR3 nucleotides read TGTGCCAGCACCCTCCGGGGGACAGGGGGCGAGCGGTCCTACGAGCAGTACTTC. This gives the protein CASTLRGTGGERSYEQYF.